These 27 T cell receptor beta chains were all obtained from the same sample, sequenced in a study of CD8 T cells in ankylosing spondylitis. Using its own MiXCR run on the 5' RACE reads, TCRdb lists one record per CDR3 protein. The sample holds tens of thousands of distinct CDR3 sequences; approximately 6% are singletons and the top ten take 10% to 15%. Sequenced material: blood, either unsorted or a sorted T cell fraction (not recorded which). All receptors come from a male donor with ankylosing spondylitis or in good health (not recorded which).

This clonotype was observed at least ten times. This chain connects TRBV7-2 to TRBJ1-6; D may be TRBD1 (5 bases). Per germline, CDR1 SGHTA and CDR2 FQGNSA. The CDR3 is 23 amino acids. Between the trimmed V and J ends, which lost 3 bases and 3 bases, there was a span of 33 bases. The CDR3 bases are TGTGCCAGCAGCTTCCTTAGACGTGGGGGAACCACCACCTACGGGCGCTATAATTCACCCCTCCACTTT. Translated: CASSFLRRGGTTTYGRYNSPLHF.

This clonotype was detected ten times or more. The rearrangement joins TRBV20-1 to TRBJ2-1; D is ambiguous. Per germline, CDR1 DFQATT and CDR2 SNEGSKA (reference sequence). V dropped 4 bases and J dropped 3 bases, with 10 bases sitting between them. This CDR3 has 13 amino acids. For the CDR3, the DNA is TGCAGTGCTATCGCGGCCAGCTACAATGAGCAGTTCTTC. As protein: CSAIAASYNEQFF.

In this sample, this clonotype turned up many times. The chain recombines TRBV12-3 or TRBV12-4 with TRBJ2-1, with D tentatively TRBD2 (6 bases). The CDR3 runs to 14 residues. V dropped 7 bases and J dropped 1 base, with 11 bases sitting between them. CDR3 residues: CASKEGRSYNEQFF. The CDR3 DNA follows: TGTGCCAGCAAGGAGGGTAGGTCCTACAATGAGCAGTTCTTC.

This clonotype came up many times. V is TRBV7-3 and J is TRBJ2-3; 8 nucleotides agree with TRBD2. Trimming at V came to 4 bases and at J to 4 bases, leaving 7 bases not matched to a gene. Germline V gives CDR1 SGHTA, CDR2 FQGTGA. The CDR3 is made up of 15 amino acids. The CDR3 DNA sequence: TGTGCCAGCAGCTCCCCAGCGGGAGCCTCAGATACGCAGTATTTT. Translated: CASSSPAGASDTQYF.

In its sample, this clonotype was seen many times. Here the CDR3 DNA reads TGTGCCATAGGATCAGGTGCAGATACGCAGTATTTT. Translating it yields CAIGSGADTQYF. J is TRBJ2-3 and V is TRBV10-3, with unresolved D. The CDR3 is 12 residues long. Trimming took 9 bases from V and 4 from J, leaving 11 bases between them. Germline assignment: CDR1 ENHRY and CDR2 SYGVKD.

This clonotype was seen many times. This chain uses TRBV11-1 with TRBJ2-1; no clear D gene. The ends were cut back, 0 bases at V and 8 bases at J, with 5 bases in the middle. Germline loops: CDR1 SGHAT, CDR2 FQDESV (reference sequence). The CDR3 totals 12 residues. The chain's CDR3 is CASSLAGYEQFF. Here the CDR3 DNA reads TGTGCCAGCAGCTTAGCGGGATATGAGCAGTTCTTC.

The sample holds many counts of this clonotype. This chain uses TRBV7-2 with TRBJ2-1, with 7 bases aligning to TRBD2. The CDR3 covers 14 residues. The V and J ends lost 7 bases and 6 bases, in that order; junction bases with no gene match: 9. Per germline, CDR1 SGHTA and CDR2 FQGNSA. CDR3 protein: CASILVGGSNEQFF. As DNA, the CDR3 is TGTGCCAGCATCCTCGTGGGGGGGTCCAATGAGCAGTTCTTC.

The V gene is TRBV6-5, the J gene TRBJ2-3, with 7 bases aligning to TRBD2. The CDR3 sequence is 15 residues long. The germline V gene encodes CDR1 MNHEY and CDR2 SVGAGI. Unmatched junction bases numbered 6, after V lost 2 bases and J lost 4 bases. CDR3 sequence (DNA): TGTGCCAGCAGTTACGGGTCGGGAGGCCCAGATACGCAGTATTTT. Translation: CASSYGSGGPDTQYF.

Written as DNA, the CDR3 is TGTGCCAGCAAATTTTCTTCCGCCATTGCAACTAATGAAAAACTGTTTTTT. This translates into CASKFSSAIATNEKLFF. The rearrangement uses TRBV2 and TRBJ1-4; D gene unclear. Looked up from germline, CDR1 is SNHLY and CDR2 is FYNNEI. The CDR3 extends over 17 amino acids. The germline V and J ends were trimmed by 7 bases and 0 bases, with 18 bases remaining between them.

This clonotype occurred many times. The CDR3 spells CASSAPGRGADTEAFF. For the CDR3, the DNA is TGTGCCAGCAGTGCCCCGGGTAGAGGGGCCGACACTGAAGCTTTCTTT. This chain links TRBV28 with TRBJ1-1; D possibly corresponds to TRBD1 (5 bases). Germline V CDR1 and CDR2: MDHEN, SYDVKM. Deletions cut 5 bases from V and 3 bases from J, with 19 bases between. There are 16 residues in the CDR3.

This clonotype was found many times. The chain joins TRBV6-5 to TRBJ1-6; D ambiguous. The V end was cut by 2 bases, the J end by 8 bases, with 4 bases between. Germline V gene data show CDR1 as MNHEY and CDR2 as SVGAGI. The CDR3 consists of 12 residues. The CDR3 DNA sequence: TGTGCCAGCAGTTACAAGGATTCACCCCTCCACTTT. Amino acids: CASSYKDSPLHF.

This clonotype was recorded many times. The rearrangement uses TRBV20-1 and TRBJ2-2; weak D call: TRBD2 (5 bases). Germline V gene sequence: CDR1 DFQATT, CDR2 SNEGSKA (reference sequence). Trimming shortened V by 1 base and J by 1 base, and 7 bases separated the two germline ends. This CDR3 has 14 amino acids. CDR3 sequence: CSARGRLNTGELFF. The CDR3 bases are TGCAGTGCTAGAGGGAGGTTGAACACCGGGGAGCTGTTTTTT.

This clonotype was counted at least ten times. The V and J genes are TRBV4-2 and TRBJ2-6; a possible D gene is TRBD1 (5 bases). The CDR3 loop spans 18 amino acids. Between the trimmed V and J ends, which lost 1 base and 0 bases, there was a span of 13 bases. CDR1 is LGHNA and CDR2 is YNFKEQ in the germline V gene. This CDR3 reads CASSQVSTVLSGANVLTF. CDR3 bases: TGTGCCAGCAGCCAAGTGTCGACAGTGCTCTCTGGGGCCAACGTCCTGACTTTC.

This clonotype was seen at least ten times. The CDR3 is CASSPRTGVNTEAFF. The CDR3 DNA follows: TGTGCCAGCAGTCCCCGGACAGGGGTGAACACTGAAGCTTTCTTT. The V gene is TRBV6-1, the J gene TRBJ1-1, with 9 bases fitting TRBD1. CDR1 is MNHNS and CDR2 is SASEGT in the germline V gene. The CDR3 is 15 amino acids. The J segment lost 0 bases and the V segment lost 5 bases, leaving 4 bases of the junction unmatched.

This clonotype was recorded many times. The chain has TRBV18 and TRBJ2-4, with 8 bases lining up with TRBD1. The CDR3 is 17 amino acids. The junction had 16 bases not matched to a gene; V was cut back by 3 bases and J by 9 bases. In germline, CDR1 is KGHSH, CDR2 LQKENI. The CDR3 loop reads CASSPLPMGQVEGIQYF. The CDR3 DNA reads TGTGCCAGCTCACCGCTCCCTATGGGACAGGTCGAGGGCATTCAGTACTTC.

At least ten counts were recorded for this clonotype. The chain recombines TRBV20-1 with TRBJ2-3; D not resolved. CDR3 length: 12 amino acids. Germline CDR1 DFQATT, CDR2 SNEGSKA (reference sequence). Trimming shortened V by 6 bases and J by 3 bases, and 10 bases separated the two germline ends. In nucleotides, the CDR3 is TGCAGTGCGAACCTCGGGACAGATACGCAGTATTTT. It translates to CSANLGTDTQYF.

This clonotype was detected many times. The genes are TRBV20-1 and TRBJ2-7, with TRBD1 matching 8 bases. V dropped 5 bases and J dropped 3; count of bases not matched to a gene: 6. The CDR3 covers 13 residues. Germline V gives CDR1 DFQATT, CDR2 SNEGSKA (reference sequence). The CDR3 region has the DNA TGCAGTGCTGAGGACAGGGAACGCTACGAGCAGTACTTC. It specifies CSAEDRERYEQYF.

The sample holds many counts of this clonotype. The genes are TRBV4-2 and TRBJ1-2; D is uncertain. V was trimmed by 2 bases and J by 1 base, leaving 5 bases between them. The CDR3 has 13 residues. Germline V lookup: CDR1 LGHNA, CDR2 YNFKEQ. CDR3 region: CASSQRGNYGYTF. CDR3 bases: TGTGCCAGCAGCCAACGGGGTAACTATGGCTACACCTTC.

There are a few counts of this clonotype. The J gene is TRBJ2-2, the V gene TRBV6-1, with D possibly TRBD1 on 5 matching bases. The CDR3 sequence is 14 residues long. From germline, CDR1 is MNHNS and CDR2 SASEGT. Deletions cut 7 bases from V and 10 bases from J, with 19 bases between. In nucleotides, the CDR3 is TGTGCCAGCACCCTTACGGCAGGGCCCACGGAGCTGTTTTTT. Translation: CASTLTAGPTELFF.

This clonotype was observed at least ten times. The rearrangement uses TRBV29-1 and TRBJ1-2, with D uncertain. V lost 4 bases, J lost 5 bases, and 11 bases lay in between. Germline CDR1 SQVTM, CDR2 ANQGSEA. The CDR3 length is 12 residues. CDR3 coding DNA: TGCAGCGTTGTTCTTTCCGGGTATGGCTACACCTTC. This gives the protein CSVVLSGYGYTF.

This clonotype was seen ten or more times. The chain recombines TRBV20-1 with TRBJ2-1; 7 positions match TRBD2. The CDR3 length is 12 residues. V lost 3 bases and J lost 8; bases outside the gene matches: 4. The germline gives CDR1 DFQATT, CDR2 SNEGSKA (reference sequence). As DNA, the CDR3 is TGCAGTGCTAGGGGACTACGCGATGAGCAGTTCTTC. This translates into CSARGLRDEQFF.

This clonotype was detected many times. The CDR3 nucleotides read TGTGCCATCAGTGACCCGACCTACGAGCAGTACTTC. Translation gives CAISDPTYEQYF. The chain recombines TRBV10-3 with TRBJ2-7; D is ambiguous. The CDR3 spans 12 residues. CDR1 and CDR2 (germline): ENHRY, SYGVKD. Trimming left V 3 bases short and J 2 bases short, with 5 bases between.

This clonotype was seen ten or more times. V gene TRBV10-1 combines with J gene TRBJ2-2; possible D gene TRBD2, 5 bases. The CDR3 is 15 residues long. V lost 3 bases to trimming and J lost 2 bases, with 10 bases between them. Looked up from germline, CDR1 is WNHNN and CDR2 is SYGVQD (reference sequence). The CDR3 nucleotides are TGCGCCAGCAGTGACCCGGGAATCAACACCGGGGAGCTGTTTTTT. Translating gives CASSDPGINTGELFF.

At least ten counts were recorded for this clonotype. This chain uses TRBV10-3 with TRBJ2-5; D not resolved. The CDR3 runs 13 residues. The V end lost 2 bases, the J end lost 2 bases, and 6 bases lay between the germline ends. Germline V lookup: CDR1 ENHRY, CDR2 SYGVKD. The DNA for the CDR3 is TGTGCCATCAGTGAGCCCCTTCAAGAGACCCAGTACTTC. This translates into CAISEPLQETQYF.

This clonotype was observed once. With a much larger clone just one base away, this may be a read error. This rearrangement joins TRBV5-5 to TRBJ1-1, with D perhaps TRBD1 (5 bases). The CDR3 totals 15 residues. Germline V gives CDR1 SGHKS, CDR2 YYEKEE (reference sequence). CDR3 DNA sequence: TGTGCCAACAGCTTTTATTTCGCAGGGATCACTGAAGCTTTCTTT. It translates to CANSFYFAGITEAFF.

The rearrangement uses TRBV9 and TRBJ2-5, with unresolved D. Germline CDR1 SGDLS, CDR2 YYNGEE. V lost 2 bases, J lost 1 base, and 12 bases lay in between. CDR3 length: 15 amino acids. The CDR3 reads CASSVGGFFQETQYF. CDR3 DNA: TGTGCCAGCAGCGTCGGTGGATTTTTCCAAGAGACCCAGTACTTC. Full variable domain (missing parts from reference TRBV9 and TRBJ2-5): DSGVTQTPKHLITATGQRVTLRCSPRSGDLSVYWYQQSLDQGLQFLIQYYNGEERAKGNILERFSAQQFPDLHSELNLSSLELGDSALYFCASSVGGFFQETQYFGPGTRLLVL.

This clonotype has ten or more counts. J is TRBJ1-4 and V is TRBV6-2 or TRBV6-3; TRBD1 matches at 8 bases. The CDR3 is 14 residues long. Trimming at V came to 5 bases and at J to 6 bases, leaving 5 bases not matched to a gene. The V gene's germline CDR1 is MNHEY and CDR2 SVGEGT. CDR3 region: CASSRSGGDEKLFF. For the CDR3, the DNA is TGTGCCAGCAGTAGGTCAGGGGGCGATGAAAAACTGTTTTTT.